Below, 29 T cell receptor beta chains from the same sample are listed, as sequenced in a study of cytomegalovirus exposure and HLA in healthy donors. The PCR used 60 Vbeta and 13 Jbeta primers. Measured with immunoSEQ multiplex PCR; TCRdb has only the in-frame clones, and not every one. The table has some 180,000 clones, approximately 80% seen once. Sequenced input: PBMCs. The receptors come from a female donor in good health and CMV-seronegative.

The genes are TRBV6-1 and TRBJ2-1; 8 nucleotides match TRBD1. The V segment lost 8 bases and the J segment 3 bases; nucleotides outside the gene matches: 9. This CDR3 spans 15 amino acids. Germline lookup yields CDR1 MNHNS and CDR2 SASEGT. CDR3 protein: CASRAPGGGYNEQFF. The CDR3 DNA is TGTGCCAGCCGAGCCCCAGGGGGCGGCTACAATGAGCAGTTCTTC.

This clone was detected only once. Sequence at one end of the junction differs from germline and may be a read error. The chain recombines TRBV7-9 with TRBJ2-5, with a possible D match to TRBD1 (5 bases). Germline CDR1 is SEHNR and CDR2 is FQNEAQ (reference sequence). The CDR3 spans 15 residues. As DNA, the CDR3 is TGTTCCAGCAGCTTATTCAGGGTTTTGGAGGAGACCCAGTACTTC. It specifies CSSSLFRVLEETQYF.

This clone was seen only once. The chain has TRBV6-6 and TRBJ1-2; 9 nucleotides match TRBD1. The CDR3 contains 15 residues. V lost 5 bases to trimming and J lost 4 bases; unmatched junction nucleotides: 8. CDR1 MNHNY and CDR2 SVGAGI come from the germline V gene (reference sequence). CDR3 bases: TGTGCCAGCAGTAGGGACAGGGAAGGACTCTATGGCTACACCTTC. Encoded protein: CASSRDREGLYGYTF.

This clone has a single count. This chain connects TRBV7-8 to TRBJ2-3; 7 bases fit TRBD2. V dropped 1 base and J dropped 0; count of bases not matched to a gene: 4. Germline V gene sequence: CDR1 SGHVS, CDR2 FQNEAQ. The CDR3 spans 16 residues. The CDR3 nucleotides read TGTGCCAGCAGCTTAGGAGCGGGGTCTAGCACAGATACGCAGTATTTT. It encodes CASSLGAGSSTDTQYF.

The chain combines TRBV6-1 with TRBJ1-1; maybe TRBD1 (6 bases). V lost 6 bases and J 5 bases, leaving 16 bases between the germline ends. CDR1 is MNHNS and CDR2 is SASEGT in the germline V gene. This CDR3 has 14 amino acids. The DNA of the CDR3 is TGTGCCAGCAGGGTGAGGGAAGGGGGTACTGAAGCTTTCTTT. Protein product: CASRVREGGTEAFF.

CDR3 nucleotide sequence: TGTGCCAGCAGCTCCGACAGTCCCCCCTACGAGCAGTACTTC. Protein: CASSSDSPPYEQYF. The V gene is TRBV27, the J gene TRBJ2-7, with a tentative D call TRBD1 (5 bases). Germline V gene sequence: CDR1 MNHEY, CDR2 SMNVEV (reference sequence). This CDR3 comprises 14 residues. V lost 6 bases to trimming and J lost 2 bases, with 14 bases between them.

The V call is TRBV9, the J call TRBJ1-2; tentatively, D is TRBD1 (5 bases). Trimming took 3 bases from V and 8 from J, leaving 14 bases between them. This CDR3 is 13 amino acids long. The germline gives CDR1 SGDLS, CDR2 YYNGEE. CDR3 sequence reads: CASSASVGGGYTF. The DNA for the CDR3 is TGTGCCAGCAGCGCCTCGGTTGGGGGGGGCTACACCTTC.

This chain joins TRBV4-3 and TRBJ2-5; 9 bases map to TRBD1. The DNA end lines up better with TRBJ2-7; the J call may be wrong. CDR1 is LGHNA and CDR2 is YSLEER in the germline V gene. The length of the CDR3 is 15 residues. CDR3 sequence reads: CASSQDRDRDYEQYF. The CDR3, as DNA: TGCGCCAGCAGCCAAGATCGGGACAGGGACTACGAGCAGTACTTC.

The chain links TRBV11-3 to TRBJ2-7, with no clear D. Germline CDR1 and CDR2: SGHNT and YENEEA. Trimming cost V 0 bases and J 2 bases, with 8 bases left between them. The CDR3 covers 14 residues. Written as DNA, the CDR3 is TGTGCCAGCAGCTTAGATTTCGCGGCCTACGAGCAGTACTTC. This codes for CASSLDFAAYEQYF.

A word on this clone: At one end, the junction sequence differs from germline, possibly due to a read error. The gene calls are TRBV7-9 and TRBJ1-1; unclear D gene. The CDR3 has 12 amino acids. The germline gives CDR1 SEHNR, CDR2 FQNEAQ (reference sequence). The CDR3 protein is CSSSLARPEAFF. For the CDR3, the DNA is TGTTCCAGCAGCTTAGCGAGGCCAGAAGCTTTCTTT.

Written as DNA, the CDR3 is TGTGCCAGCAGCTTACCCCCCAGGGTAGGTGGGAACACTGAAGCTTTCTTT. Residues: CASSLPPRVGGNTEAFF. V and J are TRBV11-3 and TRBJ1-1, with TRBD1 as a possible D gene (5 bases). V shed 2 bases and J shed 1 base, with 17 bases lying between them. The CDR3 loop spans 17 amino acids. Germline CDR1 is SGHNT and CDR2 is YENEEA.

This clone was seen only once. The chain has TRBV18 and TRBJ2-7; perhaps TRBD1 as D (5 bases). V lost 5 bases and J 3 bases, leaving 14 bases between the germline ends. The CDR3 extends over 14 amino acids. The germline V gene has CDR1 KGHSH and CDR2 LQKENI. CDR3 DNA: TGTGCCAGCTCAATACAAGGGGCTTACTACGAGCAGTACTTC. Its translation: CASSIQGAYYEQYF.

V gene TRBV5-5 combines with J gene TRBJ1-1, with no clear D. Per germline, CDR1 SGHKS and CDR2 YYEKEE (reference sequence). The V end was cut by 4 bases, the J end by 0 bases, with 10 bases between. The CDR3 consists of 14 residues. As DNA, the CDR3 is TGTGCCAGCAGCCCTCGGTCCATGAACACTGAAGCTTTCTTT. Translated, it gives CASSPRSMNTEAFF.

The gene calls are TRBV25-1 and TRBJ2-1, with TRBD2 matching 12 bases. CDR1 and CDR2 (germline): MGHDK, SYGVNS. V lost 7 bases and J lost 5; bases outside the gene matches: 3. The CDR3 consists of 14 residues. The CDR3 is CASNLAGGNNEQFF. CDR3 nucleotide sequence: TGTGCCAGCAACCTAGCGGGGGGGAACAATGAGCAGTTCTTC.

V usage is TRBV4-1 and J usage is TRBJ1-2; D not certain. CDR1 MGHRA and CDR2 YSYEKL come from the germline V gene. The CDR3 runs 15 residues. V lost 0 bases and J lost 2, with 10 bases in between. CDR3 DNA sequence: TGCGCCAGCAGCCAAGATGTTCGGGGAAACTATGGCTACACCTTC. Encoded protein: CASSQDVRGNYGYTF.

The chain combines TRBV28 with TRBJ1-1; 8 bases map to TRBD1. The CDR3 is 11 residues long. V lost 8 bases and J lost 8; bases outside the gene matches: 4. Germline loops: CDR1 MDHEN, CDR2 SYDVKM. The CDR3 coding sequence is TGTGCCAGCGTGGCAGGGGGCGAAGCTTTCTTT. Translated: CASVAGGEAFF.

The chain is built from TRBV28 and TRBJ2-2; D gene ambiguous. CDR1 and CDR2 from the germline V gene are MDHEN and SYDVKM. With 8 bases removed from V and 1 base from J, the gap between germline ends came to 11 bases. There are 14 residues in the CDR3. CDR3 sequence: CASQITGNTGELFF. The CDR3 DNA follows: TGTGCCAGCCAAATAACGGGGAACACCGGGGAGCTGTTTTTT.

The gene calls are TRBV11-2 and TRBJ1-2; TRBD1 is a possible D gene (5 bases). Germline V CDR1 and CDR2: SGHAT, FQNNGV. This CDR3 spans 13 amino acids. V was trimmed by 5 bases and J by 4 bases, leaving 11 bases between them. The CDR3 nucleotides read TGTGCCAGCAGCCAAGGGGTGGCCTATGGCTACACCTTC. Translated, it gives CASSQGVAYGYTF.

The V and J genes are TRBV18 and TRBJ2-7, with 8 bases that match TRBD2. Looked up from germline, CDR1 is KGHSH and CDR2 is LQKENI. The CDR3 contains 16 residues. V was clipped by 2 bases and J by 1 base; unmatched bases: 7. As DNA, the CDR3 is TGTGCCAGCTCACCATTAACTAGCGGAATTTCCTACGAGCAGTACTTC. Protein sequence: CASSPLTSGISYEQYF.

The chain employs TRBV20-1 and TRBJ1-3; D gene ambiguous. V gave up 5 bases and J gave up 3 bases, with 5 bases separating them. This CDR3 comprises 11 residues. CDR1 and CDR2 (germline): DFQATT, SNEGSKA (reference sequence). This chain's CDR3 is CSAFHGNTIYF. CDR3 coding DNA: TGCAGTGCTTTTCATGGAAACACCATATATTTT.

J is TRBJ2-1 and V is TRBV25-1; D is ambiguous. Per germline, CDR1 MGHDK and CDR2 SYGVNS. V lost 4 bases to trimming and J lost 12 bases, with 13 bases between them. The CDR3 consists of 12 residues. CDR3 nucleotides: TGTGCCAGCAGTGGAGTCCGAGAACCGCAGTTCTTC. Residues: CASSGVREPQFF.

There are a few counts of this clone. The chain is built from TRBV5-6 and TRBJ2-4; 7 positions agree with TRBD2. This CDR3 has 15 residues. Germline trimming cut 4 bases from V and 1 base from J; bases unmatched to any gene: 5. The germline V gene encodes CDR1 SGHDT and CDR2 YYEEEE. CDR3 residues: CASSALTSAKNIQYF. Written as DNA, the CDR3 is TGTGCCAGCAGCGCCCTGACTAGCGCCAAAAACATTCAGTACTTC.

V and J are TRBV23-1 and TRBJ2-3; 9 bases fit TRBD2. TRBV23-1 is an open reading frame, and its role is uncertain. This CDR3 comprises 19 residues. With V trimmed by 6 bases and J by 2 bases, 18 bases remained unmatched. CDR3 residues: CASSPQIRLAVWHTDTQYF. The DNA of the CDR3 is TGCGCCAGCAGCCCCCAGATCCGACTAGCGGTATGGCACACAGATACGCAGTATTTT.

The chain employs TRBV7-9 and TRBJ2-2; TRBD2 matches 7 bases. CDR1 and CDR2 from the germline V gene are SEHNR and FQNEAQ (reference sequence). This CDR3 is built from 16 residues. J lost 7 bases, V lost 3 bases, and 11 bases had no gene match. The CDR3 protein is CASSLGAGAPGGELFF. As DNA, the CDR3 is TGTGCCAGCAGCTTGGGTGCGGGAGCCCCGGGCGGGGAGCTGTTTTTT. Together with reference TRBV7-9 and TRBJ2-2, the CDR3 gives the full variable domain: DTGVSQNPRHKITKRGQNVTFRCDPISEHNRLYWYRQTLGQGPEFLTYFQNEAQLEKSRLLSDRFSAERPKGSFSTLEIQRTEQGDSAMYLCASSLGAGAPGGELFFGEGSRLTVL.

The chain has TRBV11-3 and TRBJ2-2; D uncertain. From germline, CDR1 is SGHNT and CDR2 YENEEA. The CDR3 is 16 amino acids. Trimming took off 1 base at V and 0 bases at J, with 9 bases between the two ends. As DNA, the CDR3 is TGTGCCAGCAGCTTAGGCGGTAACGCGAACACCGGGGAGCTGTTTTTT. Translating gives CASSLGGNANTGELFF.

Note on this clone: At one end the junction does not follow the germline gene, possibly because of a read error. Additional DNA sequences in this sample encode the identical CDR3. The rearrangement uses TRBV10-3 and TRBJ1-2; no definite D call. Germline CDR1 is ENHRY and CDR2 is SYGVKD. The CDR3 contains 13 residues. Here the CDR3 reads CAITVSGNYGYTF. CDR3 DNA: TGTGCCATCACCGTCTCCGGGAACTATGGTTACACCTTC.

The chain carries TRBV10-3 and TRBJ2-3; weak D call: TRBD2 (5 bases). CDR3 length equals 16 residues. The V end was cut by 2 bases, the J end by 3 bases, with 15 bases between. The germline V gene has CDR1 ENHRY and CDR2 SYGVKD. CDR3 sequence (DNA): TGTGCCATCAGTGAGAGTGGGGTTGGGGAGACAGATACGCAGTATTTT. This translates into CAISESGVGETDTQYF.

This clone occurred once. This chain's CDR3 is CASHTGTTDEKLFF. CDR3 sequence (DNA): TGCGCCAGCCATACCGGGACAACCGATGAAAAACTGTTTTTT. The V and J genes are TRBV5-1 and TRBJ1-4, with a tentative D call TRBD1 (6 bases). The CDR3 length is 14 residues. Germline V gene sequence: CDR1 SGHRS, CDR2 YFSETQ. Between the trimmed V and J ends, which lost 7 bases and 6 bases, there was a span of 16 bases.

This sequence joins TRBV4-1 and TRBJ2-2, with D perhaps matching TRBD1 (6 bases). CDR3 length equals 12 residues. Deletions cut 4 bases from V and 6 bases from J, with 6 bases between. The germline gives CDR1 MGHRA, CDR2 YSYEKL. CDR3 amino acids: CASSPGAGELFF. CDR3 in DNA: TGCGCCAGCAGCCCAGGGGCCGGGGAGCTGTTTTTT.